The rows below give T cell receptor beta chains drawn from one sample of a study of blood T cell repertoires in COVID-19. Data came from immunoSEQ multiplex PCR; TCRdb stores just in-frame clones and leaves some out. Seen here are 90,000 to 100,000 clones, less than 85% observed once, and the top ten hold 38%. The source material was peripheral blood. These receptors originate from a man older than 75 with acute or convalescent COVID-19. The CDR3 runs from the conserved cysteine through the conserved F or W. A D gene is named only where the DNA matches it firmly. Some rows mark clone size as missing; the rest say once, few, many or name a class of expanded clone.

clone_size: .; v_call: TRBV28; j_call: TRBJ2-1; d_call: .; cdr3_aa: CASRSGDASSYNEQFF; cdr3_nt: TGTGCCAGCAGATCAGGGGACGCAAGCTCCTACAATGAGCAGTTCTTC
clone_size: once; v_call: TRBV7-3; j_call: TRBJ1-2; d_call: TRBD1; cdr3_aa: CASSPTGQQYGYTF; cdr3_nt: TGTGCCAGCAGCCCTACGGGACAGCAATATGGCTACACCTTC
clone_size: .; v_call: TRBV29-1; j_call: TRBJ2-1; d_call: TRBD2; cdr3_aa: CSVLRAGLAFPEQFF; cdr3_nt: TGCAGCGTTTTAAGGGCAGGACTAGCGTTTCCAGAACAGTTCTTC
clone_size: .; v_call: TRBV5-1; j_call: TRBJ1-5; d_call: .; cdr3_aa: CASSPTGTYSNQPQHF; cdr3_nt: TGCGCCAGCAGCCCTACAGGGACCTATAGCAATCAGCCCCAGCATTTT
clone_size: .; v_call: TRBV28; j_call: TRBJ1-5; d_call: .; cdr3_aa: CASSLNSLGGAVNSNQPQHF; cdr3_nt: TGTGCCAGCAGTTTAAATAGTTTAGGTGGGGCAGTGAATAGCAATCAGCCCCAGCATTTT
clone_size: once; v_call: TRBV5-1; j_call: TRBJ2-3; d_call: .; cdr3_aa: CASSSTEGGNTQYF; cdr3_nt: TGCGCCAGCAGCTCGACCGAGGGCGGGAATACGCAGTATTTT
clone_size: .; v_call: TRBV3-1/TRBV3-2; j_call: TRBJ2-7; d_call: .; cdr3_aa: CASSQPFYGHETYEQYF; cdr3_nt: TGTGCCAGCAGCCAACCGTTTTATGGGCATGAAACCTACGAGCAGTACTTC
clone_size: .; v_call: TRBV14; j_call: TRBJ2-5; d_call: .; cdr3_aa: CASSQERGPRETQYF; cdr3_nt: TGTGCCAGCAGCCAAGAAAGGGGCCCTCGGGAGACCCAGTACTTC
clone_size: .; v_call: TRBV6-6; j_call: TRBJ1-4; d_call: TRBD1; cdr3_aa: CASNDRGRNEKLFF; cdr3_nt: TGTGCCAGCAACGACAGGGGGCGTAATGAAAAACTGTTTTTT
clone_size: .; v_call: TRBV5-6; j_call: TRBJ1-2; d_call: .; cdr3_aa: CASSLVANYGYTF; cdr3_nt: TGTGCCAGCAGCTTGGTAGCTAACTATGGCTACACCTTC
clone_size: few; v_call: TRBV24-1; j_call: TRBJ2-3; d_call: TRBD2; cdr3_aa: CATSDAGTSGGRDTQYF; cdr3_nt: TGTGCCACCAGTGATGCGGGGACTAGCGGGGGCCGGGATACGCAGTATTTT
clone_size: .; v_call: TRBV10-2; j_call: TRBJ1-2; d_call: TRBD1; cdr3_aa: CASRQTGTGNGYTF; cdr3_nt: TGCGCCAGCAGACAAACCGGGACAGGGAATGGCTACACCTTC
clone_size: .; v_call: TRBV12-3/TRBV12-4; j_call: TRBJ1-2; d_call: .; cdr3_aa: CASSPTGIGYTF; cdr3_nt: TGTGCCAGCAGTCCTACAGGTATTGGCTACACCTTC
clone_size: .; v_call: TRBV7-2; j_call: TRBJ1-2; d_call: .; cdr3_aa: CASSLIRVYGYTF; cdr3_nt: TGTGCCAGCAGCTTAATCCGAGTATATGGCTACACCTTC
clone_size: .; v_call: TRBV7-9; j_call: TRBJ2-7; d_call: TRBD1; cdr3_aa: CASSLLSGTDSYEQYF; cdr3_nt: TGTGCCAGCAGCCTCCTTTCCGGGACAGACTCCTACGAGCAGTACTTC
clone_size: .; v_call: TRBV5-1; j_call: TRBJ1-5; d_call: .; cdr3_aa: CASSLEGRENQPQHF; cdr3_nt: TGCGCCAGCAGCTTGGAGGGTAGGGAGAATCAGCCCCAGCATTTT
clone_size: .; v_call: TRBV5-1; j_call: TRBJ2-3; d_call: TRBD2; cdr3_aa: CASSPLAGLDDTQYF; cdr3_nt: TGCGCCAGCAGCCCGTTAGCGGGCCTCGATGATACGCAGTATTTT
clone_size: .; v_call: TRBV19; j_call: TRBJ1-5; d_call: .; cdr3_aa: CGGGLRELGQPQHF; cdr3_nt: TGTGGGGGGGGGTTGAGGGAGTTGGGTCAGCCCCAGCATTTT
clone_size: .; v_call: TRBV2; j_call: TRBJ2-1; d_call: TRBD1; cdr3_aa: CASKDRGMANEQFF; cdr3_nt: TGTGCCAGCAAAGACAGGGGGATGGCGAATGAGCAGTTCTTC
clone_size: .; v_call: TRBV18; j_call: TRBJ1-1; d_call: .; cdr3_aa: CASSPSRGTEAFF; cdr3_nt: TGTGCCAGCTCACCCTCAAGGGGCACTGAAGCTTTCTTT
clone_size: .; v_call: TRBV30; j_call: TRBJ2-1; d_call: .; cdr3_aa: CAWSSANTYNEQFF; cdr3_nt: TGTGCCTGGAGTTCAGCGAATACCTACAATGAGCAGTTCTTC
clone_size: once; v_call: TRBV24-1; j_call: TRBJ1-5; d_call: .; cdr3_aa: CATARGNQPQHF; cdr3_nt: TGTGCCACAGCCAGGGGCAATCAGCCCCAGCATTTT
clone_size: .; v_call: TRBV7-2; j_call: TRBJ2-4; d_call: TRBD2; cdr3_aa: CASSRTSGSQAKNIQYF; cdr3_nt: TGTGCCAGCAGTCGGACTAGCGGGAGTCAGGCCAAAAACATTCAGTACTTC
clone_size: .; v_call: TRBV30; j_call: TRBJ1-4; d_call: .; cdr3_aa: CAWSDGWGRALFF; cdr3_nt: TGTGCCTGGAGTGATGGTTGGGGGAGGGCTTTGTTTTTT
clone_size: .; v_call: TRBV14; j_call: TRBJ2-7; d_call: .; cdr3_aa: CASSQNPVSYEQYF; cdr3_nt: TGTGCCAGCAGCCAAAATCCGGTCTCCTACGAGCAGTACTTC
clone_size: once; v_call: TRBV7-3; j_call: TRBJ1-1; d_call: .; cdr3_aa: CASSLTPRAEAFF; cdr3_nt: TGTGCCAGCAGCTTAACTCCACGAGCTGAAGCTTTCTTT
clone_size: .; v_call: TRBV5-6; j_call: TRBJ2-7; d_call: TRBD2; cdr3_aa: CASSSTSGVRYEQYF; cdr3_nt: TGTGCCAGCAGCTCGACTAGCGGGGTTAGGTACGAGCAGTACTTC
clone_size: .; v_call: TRBV6-5; j_call: TRBJ1-1; d_call: .; cdr3_aa: CASSYDRSRVEAFF; cdr3_nt: TGTGCCAGCAGTTACGACCGGTCCAGGGTTGAAGCTTTCTTT
clone_size: .; v_call: TRBV6-5; j_call: TRBJ2-7; d_call: TRBD2; cdr3_aa: CASSKTSGTYEQYF; cdr3_nt: TGTGCCAGCAGTAAAACTAGCGGGACCTACGAGCAGTACTTC